This T cell receptor beta chain appears in the sequencing data of a study of shared clonotypes between healthy human individuals. On this clone: The antigen is unknown.

Study-level findings and limits: Estimated richness was generally greater in naive than memory subsets. Across a handful of donors, naive CD4 shared 4.5% to 6%, naive CD8 over 3%, memory CD4 more than 2%, memory CD8 around 0.42%.

Sequencing was performed with immunoSEQ multiplex PCR; in TCRdb, only in-frame clones are kept and a portion is missing. This table has around 700,000 clones, 60% to 75% appearing once. CDR1 is MDHEN, CDR2 SYDVKM, per germline. Trimming left V 4 bases short and J 4 bases short, with 7 bases between. The length of the CDR3 is 13 residues. The sequence was collected from a woman younger than 45 in good health. The rearrangement joins TRBV28 to TRBJ2-2; tentatively, D is TRBD2 (6 bases). Sequencing was done on a sample of memory CD4+ T cells sorted from blood. Subset meaning: CD45RA-negative fraction. The CDR3 nucleotides are TGTGCCAGCAGTTCCGGGGGCACCGGGGAGCTGTTTTTT. Its translation is CASSSGGTGELFF.